Below, 26 T cell receptor beta chains from the same sample are listed, as sequenced in a study of technical replicates of blood from a handful of donors. Clones were sequenced by immunoSEQ multiplex PCR, and TCRdb holds only the in-frame ones, with some missing. The sample carries about 74,000 clones, around four fifths recorded once. Sequencing was performed on PBMCs. These receptor sequences come from a human donor in good health. Some clones in this sample may be carry-over from other donors' samples.

This chain uses TRBV18 with TRBJ1-1; D is possibly TRBD1 (6 bases). The V and J ends lost 5 bases and 1 base respectively, with 14 bases between them. The CDR3 length is 15 residues. Per germline, CDR1 KGHSH and CDR2 LQKENI. The CDR3 bases are TGTGCCAGCTCAACGGGGGGGGCGCCGAACACTGAAGCTTTCTTT. Translating it yields CASSTGGAPNTEAFF.

In its sample, this clone was seen a few times. V is TRBV6-6 and J is TRBJ1-2; 7 nucleotides line up with TRBD1. CDR1 and CDR2 (germline): MNHNY, SVGAGI (reference sequence). The CDR3 is 13 amino acids. The ends lost 2 bases at V and 7 bases at J; junction bases unmatched: 4. This chain's CDR3 is CASSYPNRGGYTF. CDR3 sequence (DNA): TGTGCCAGCAGTTACCCTAACAGGGGTGGCTACACCTTC.

The rearrangement links TRBV7-9 to TRBJ2-3, with D maybe TRBD2 (5 bases). The V gene's germline CDR1 is SEHNR and CDR2 FQNEAQ (reference sequence). Trimming removed 6 bases from V and 1 base from J, with 17 bases in between. The CDR3 loop spans 16 amino acids. The CDR3 DNA is TGTGCCAGCAGTTTCCGTCAGCAAGCGGGCACAGATACGCAGTATTTT. It is translated as CASSFRQQAGTDTQYF.

The chain has TRBV18 and TRBJ1-2; 8 positions agree with TRBD1. The germline V gene has CDR1 KGHSH and CDR2 LQKENI. After removal of 5 bases from V and 5 bases from J, the junction contained 10 bases not matched to a gene. CDR3 length: 15 amino acids. As DNA, the CDR3 is TGTGCCAGCTCAGAGCTTGGACAGGGATTATATGGCTACACCTTC. It encodes CASSELGQGLYGYTF. The variable domain in full, with the rest retrieved from reference TRBV18 and TRBJ1-2, is NAGVMQNPRHLVRRRGQEARLRCSPMKGHSHVYWYRQLPEEGLKFMVYLQKENIIDESGMPKERFSAEFPKEGPSILRIQQVVRGDSAAYFCASSELGQGLYGYTFGSGTRLTVV.

The CDR3 DNA reads TGTGCCAGCAGTTACTATCGGACAGGGGGCACAGATACGCAGTATTTT. It yields the protein CASSYYRTGGTDTQYF. The chain recombines TRBV6-5 with TRBJ2-3; 9 bases fit TRBD1. The CDR3 is made up of 16 amino acids. Trimming at V came to 1 base and at J to 1 base, leaving 3 bases not matched to a gene. From germline, CDR1 is MNHEY and CDR2 SVGAGI.

V usage is TRBV7-3 and J usage is TRBJ2-1, with 10 bases that match TRBD2. V shed 5 bases, J shed 4 bases, and the junction held 8 bases outside the gene matches. The CDR3 contains 16 residues. The germline gives CDR1 SGHTA, CDR2 FQGTGA. Here the CDR3 DNA reads TGTGCCAGCAGCACAAAAACTAGCGGGATGTACAATGAGCAGTTCTTC. This encodes CASSTKTSGMYNEQFF.

The genes are TRBV6-5 and TRBJ1-1, with D possibly being TRBD1 (6 bases). V lost 8 bases and J lost 1, with 14 bases in between. The germline V gene has CDR1 MNHEY and CDR2 SVGAGI. The CDR3 length is 14 residues. The CDR3 DNA reads as TGTGCCAGCCGCCTTGGGGGCGCGAACACTGAAGCTTTCTTT. As protein: CASRLGGANTEAFF.

This CDR3 reads CASSPSGFVDNEQFF. The CDR3 DNA reads as TGTGCCAGCAGCCCCTCAGGGTTCGTTGACAATGAGCAGTTCTTC. The chain is built from TRBV7-9 and TRBJ2-1, with a weak D call TRBD1 (5 bases). CDR1 SEHNR and CDR2 FQNEAQ come from the germline V gene (reference sequence). The V gene lost 5 bases and the J gene lost 5 bases, with 16 bases spanning the gap. The length of the CDR3 is 15 residues.

The chain couples TRBV29-1 to TRBJ1-1; D uncertain. This CDR3 is 10 amino acids long. V lost 6 bases to trimming and J lost 6 bases, with 8 bases between them. CDR1 is SQVTM and CDR2 is ANQGSEA in the germline V gene. This CDR3 is CSVQYAEAFF. DNA of the CDR3: TGCAGCGTACAGTATGCTGAAGCTTTCTTT.

This clone has just a few counts. The rearrangement uses TRBV30 and TRBJ1-1; possibly TRBD1 for D (5 bases). CDR3 size: 14 residues. V was trimmed by 3 bases and J by 2 bases, leaving 13 bases between them. Looked up from germline, CDR1 is GTSNPN and CDR2 is SVGIG (reference sequence). CDR3 nucleotides: TGTGCCTGGAGGCGCGGACAACTAAACACTGAAGCTTTCTTT. It codes for CAWRRGQLNTEAFF.

This clone was picked up a small number of times. This chain uses TRBV6-5 with TRBJ1-6; 9 nucleotides line up with TRBD1. Trimming removed 0 bases from V and 10 bases from J; junction bases left unmatched: 4. Germline values: CDR1 MNHEY, CDR2 SVGAGI. This CDR3 has 15 residues. CDR3 protein: CASSYSGTGTSPLHF. CDR3 nucleotides: TGTGCCAGCAGTTACTCGGGGACAGGGACCTCACCCCTCCACTTT.

The chain couples TRBV25-1 to TRBJ1-2; no clear D. The CDR3 totals 11 residues. Germline CDR1 and CDR2: MGHDK and SYGVNS. The V end lost 3 bases, the J end lost 7 bases, and 6 bases lay between the germline ends. CDR3 nucleotide sequence: TGTGCCAGCAGTGACTTTGTTGGCTACACCTTC. Protein product: CASSDFVGYTF.

The chain couples TRBV7-2 to TRBJ2-6; TRBD1 might be the D (5 bases). This CDR3 is built from 18 residues. V lost 3 bases, J lost 0 bases, and 15 bases lay in between. The germline CDR1 and CDR2 sequences are SGHTA and FQGNSA. The CDR3 DNA follows: TGTGCCAGCAGCTTCAGGGATCAATTTAGCTCTGGGGCCAACGTCCTGACTTTC. It specifies CASSFRDQFSSGANVLTF.

The chain is built from TRBV7-8 and TRBJ2-5; the D is unclear. Trimming took 1 base from V and 5 from J, leaving 8 bases between them. From germline, CDR1 is SGHVS and CDR2 FQNEAQ. CDR3 length equals 13 residues. Here the CDR3 reads CASSLDPGETQYF. CDR3 sequence (DNA): TGTGCCAGCAGCTTAGACCCCGGGGAGACCCAGTACTTC.

The rearrangement uses TRBV15 and TRBJ1-5, with D unresolved. The V gene's germline CDR1 is LNHNV and CDR2 YYDKDF (reference sequence). Trimming took 8 bases from V and 7 from J, leaving 18 bases between them. The CDR3 loop spans 14 amino acids. CDR3 in amino acids: CATGRGLGGQPQHF. CDR3 sequence (DNA): TGTGCCACCGGTAGAGGACTGGGAGGGCAGCCCCAGCATTTT. Drawing the rest from reference TRBV15 and TRBJ1-5, the complete variable domain is DAMVIQNPRYQVTQFGKPVTLSCSQTLNHNVMYWYQQKSSQAPKLLFHYYDKDFNNEADTPDNFQSRRPNTSFCFLDIRSPGLGDTAMYLCATGRGLGGQPQHFGDGTRLSIL.

The chain couples TRBV9 to TRBJ1-2, with TRBD1 matching over 9 bases. Germline V gene data show CDR1 as SGDLS and CDR2 as YYNGEE. The CDR3 is made up of 15 amino acids. V lost 1 base and J lost 7; bases outside the gene matches: 8. CDR3 sequence (DNA): TGTGCCAGCAGCGTAACAAGGACAGGGGCGAGTGGCTACACCTTC. It yields the protein CASSVTRTGASGYTF.

J is TRBJ1-3 and V is TRBV28; D is unclear. V lost 6 bases and J 0 bases, leaving 6 bases between the germline ends. In germline, CDR1 is MDHEN, CDR2 SYDVKM. This CDR3 has 13 residues. The CDR3 nucleotides are TGTGCCAGCAGACTAGGCTCTGGAAACACCATATATTTT. This codes for CASRLGSGNTIYF.

V usage is TRBV4-1 and J usage is TRBJ1-2; D unclear. CDR3 length equals 14 residues. The germline V gene encodes CDR1 MGHRA and CDR2 YSYEKL. V was shortened by 0 bases and J by 2 bases, with 7 bases between the two germline ends. The CDR3 reads CASSQDQANYGYTF. CDR3 bases: TGCGCCAGCAGCCAAGATCAGGCCAACTATGGCTACACCTTC.

The chain combines TRBV6-5 with TRBJ1-1; 7 bases fit TRBD1. Losses at the gene ends were 5 bases for V and 4 bases for J; bases not matched to a gene: 7. Germline V gene lookup returns CDR1 MNHEY and CDR2 SVGAGI. The CDR3 is made up of 14 amino acids. The chain's CDR3 is CASSLHRGGTEAFF. CDR3 nucleotides: TGTGCCAGCAGTCTCCACAGGGGAGGCACTGAAGCTTTCTTT.

The V gene is TRBV2, the J gene TRBJ2-2; TRBD1 is a possible D gene (5 bases). V lost 6 bases to trimming and J lost 2 bases, with 10 bases between them. The CDR3 has 14 residues. Germline-derived CDR1 and CDR2 are SNHLY and FYNNEI. The CDR3 here is CASRTDRNTGELFF. For the CDR3, the DNA is TGTGCCAGCAGGACAGATAGAAACACCGGGGAGCTGTTTTTT.

V and J are TRBV13 and TRBJ1-5; 9 bases are a match to TRBD1. This CDR3 spans 14 amino acids. After removal of 6 bases from V and 8 bases from J, the junction contained 8 bases not matched to a gene. Germline V lookup: CDR1 PRHDT, CDR2 FYEKMQ (reference sequence). The CDR3 reads CASRRQGDQEPQHF. CDR3 nucleotides: TGTGCCAGCAGGAGACAGGGGGATCAGGAGCCCCAGCATTTT.

This clone has just a few counts. In the same sample, other DNA sequences code for this CDR3. The gene calls are TRBV30 and TRBJ1-5; D gene ambiguous. Trimming took off 5 bases at V and 0 bases at J, with 8 bases between the two ends. The CDR3 length is 13 residues. The germline CDR1 and CDR2 sequences are GTSNPN and SVGIG (reference sequence). The CDR3 loop reads CAWGRDSNQPQHF. DNA of the CDR3: TGTGCCTGGGGACGGGATAGCAATCAGCCCCAGCATTTT.

This chain uses TRBV4-3 with TRBJ2-1; 11 bases align to TRBD2. CDR1 is LGHNA and CDR2 is YSLEER in the germline V gene. The length of the CDR3 is 15 residues. J was trimmed by 8 bases and V by 3 bases; bases with no gene match: 6. CDR3 loop: CASSHETSGRYEQFF. The CDR3 bases are TGCGCCAGCAGCCATGAAACTAGCGGGAGATATGAGCAGTTCTTC.

The chain links TRBV29-1 to TRBJ2-7; a weak D match, TRBD2 (6 bases). The V end lost 5 bases, the J end lost 3 bases, and 14 bases lay between the germline ends. In germline, CDR1 is SQVTM, CDR2 ANQGSEA. This CDR3 contains 13 residues. The CDR3 sequence is CSVPGLSYYEQYF. For the CDR3, the DNA is TGCAGCGTTCCGGGACTTAGCTACTACGAGCAGTACTTC.

The CDR3 DNA follows: TGTGCCATCAGGGACTGGAATTCACCCCTCCACTTT. It specifies CAIRDWNSPLHF. The rearrangement links TRBV10-3 to TRBJ1-6; D uncertain. The CDR3 covers 12 residues. The germline CDR1 and CDR2 sequences are ENHRY and SYGVKD. The V and J ends lost 6 bases and 7 bases respectively, with 7 bases between them.

V gene TRBV30 combines with J gene TRBJ2-1; 10 bases fit TRBD2. The V gene end was trimmed by 5 bases and the J gene end by 4 bases; junction bases not matched to a gene: 2. Germline values: CDR1 GTSNPN, CDR2 SVGIG (reference sequence). There are 13 residues in the CDR3. The CDR3 DNA follows: TGTGCCTGGGGACTAGCGGCTTACAATGAGCAGTTCTTC. Translation: CAWGLAAYNEQFF.